The clone carrying this T cell receptor beta chain was seen many times. J was trimmed by 1 base and V by 6 bases; bases with no gene match: 5. The CDR3 covers 14 residues. Per germline, CDR1 MDHEN and CDR2 SYDVKM. The data originate from a study of metastatic and nonmetastatic thyroid tumors. Study-wide context: From malignant and benign thyroid patients, repertoires in blood and in tumor or nodule tissue were compared.

No treatment had been given to any patient before thyroid surgery. TCRdb ran MiXCR on the PCR reads. Of tens of thousands of clones in the sample, approximately 18% were seen once. Sequenced: blood. This receptor was obtained from a male donor with papillary thyroid cancer or a benign thyroid nodule (not recorded which). Some clones in this sample may be carry-over from other donors' samples. V usage is TRBV28 and J usage is TRBJ1-1, with 7 bases matching TRBD1. CDR3 sequence: CASRGTVRNTEAFF. CDR3 DNA: TGTGCCAGCAGAGGGACAGTTAGGAACACTGAAGCTTTCTTT.